These 8 T cell receptor beta chains originate from one sample sequenced in a study of blood T cell repertoires in COVID-19. Sequencing was performed with immunoSEQ multiplex PCR; in TCRdb, only in-frame clones are kept and a portion is missing. This sample has some 250,000 clones, with about 84% found just once. Sequenced input: peripheral blood. All receptors come from a man older than 75 with acute or convalescent COVID-19.

The V and J genes are TRBV7-2 and TRBJ1-2, with 8 positions matching TRBD1. The CDR3 runs to 15 residues. Germline trimming cut 1 base from V and 4 bases from J; bases unmatched to any gene: 5. Looked up from germline, CDR1 is SGHTA and CDR2 is FQGNSA. This chain's CDR3 is CASSLGIDRGYGYTF. The CDR3 DNA sequence: TGTGCCAGCAGCTTAGGTATAGACAGGGGCTATGGCTACACCTTC.

J is TRBJ2-3 and V is TRBV6-2 or TRBV6-3; 10 bases line up with TRBD2. The CDR3 totals 18 residues. V shed 5 bases and J 1 base; nucleotides not matched to a gene: 12. Germline values: CDR1 MNHEY, CDR2 SVGEGT. The CDR3 loop is CASSVFASGGWGTDTQYF. The CDR3, as DNA: TGTGCCAGCAGTGTGTTCGCTAGCGGGGGTTGGGGCACAGATACGCAGTATTTT.

This chain connects TRBV19 to TRBJ1-5; 7 positions match TRBD1. CDR3 length equals 13 residues. Losses at the gene ends were 9 bases for V and 7 bases for J; bases not matched to a gene: 9. Germline lookup yields CDR1 LNHDA and CDR2 SQIVND (reference sequence). As DNA, the CDR3 is TGTGCCAGCCATACAGGGGACCGGCAGCCCCAGCATTTT. Translated, it gives CASHTGDRQPQHF. Variable domain in full (rest from reference TRBV19 and TRBJ1-5): DGGITQSPKYLFRKEGQNVTLSCEQNLNHDAMYWYRQDPGQGLRLIYYSQIVNDFQKGDIAEGYSVSREKKESFPLTVTSAQKNPTAFYLCASHTGDRQPQHFGDGTRLSIL.

The chain has TRBV2 and TRBJ1-4; D unclear. The germline V gene encodes CDR1 SNHLY and CDR2 FYNNEI. V lost 6 bases, J lost 7 bases, and 15 bases lay in between. This CDR3 contains 14 residues. In nucleotides, the CDR3 is TGTGCCAGCAGGGTTGGGGAGGGAGGTGAAAAACTGTTTTTT. Protein sequence: CASRVGEGGEKLFF.

This clone was observed a handful of times. This rearrangement joins TRBV6-5 to TRBJ2-3; D gene unclear. The CDR3 covers 13 residues. V gave up 7 bases and J gave up 1 base, with 9 bases separating them. Germline assignment: CDR1 MNHEY and CDR2 SVGAGI. The DNA for the CDR3 is TGTGCCAGCACTGTCCAGGGCACAGATACGCAGTATTTT. Its translation: CASTVQGTDTQYF.

V is TRBV19 and J is TRBJ1-2, with 7 positions matching TRBD1. The CDR3 runs 18 residues. Germline V lookup: CDR1 LNHDA, CDR2 SQIVND (reference sequence). With V trimmed by 3 bases and J by 7 bases, 20 bases remained unmatched. Written as DNA, the CDR3 is TGTGCCAGTAGTATGAGATCGGGAAGAACTAGGGGGCTCAGTGGCTACACCTTC. Its translation: CASSMRSGRTRGLSGYTF.

The V gene is TRBV4-3, the J gene TRBJ1-2; tentatively, D is TRBD1 (5 bases). CDR3 length equals 12 residues. The V and J ends lost 3 bases and 8 bases respectively, with 10 bases between them. Germline lookup yields CDR1 LGHNA and CDR2 YSLEER. CDR3 nucleotides: TGCGCCAGCAGCCACCAGGGTTGGGGCTACACCTTC. Translating it yields CASSHQGWGYTF.

The CDR3 DNA sequence: TGTGCCACCAGTGATCCTGCGAGGGGGGGAACTGAAGCTTTCTTT. Its translation is CATSDPARGGTEAFF. The chain combines TRBV24-1 with TRBJ1-1; a possible D gene is TRBD1 (6 bases). Germline V gene lookup returns CDR1 KGHDR and CDR2 SFDVKD. CDR3 length: 15 amino acids. V gave up 3 bases and J gave up 5 bases, with 15 bases separating them.